The 4 T cell receptor beta chains given below trace back to one sample, sequenced in a study of T cell changes during pregnancy in multiple sclerosis (dated by TCRdb to the late 2010s). The library was prepared using the immunoSEQ multiplex PCR assay. The immuneACCESS repertoire file appears here via TCRdb, limited to in-frame rearrangements. These files lack a portion of the clones; in checked studies, under half of the deficit traces to unresolved V genes, and the cause of the others is not known. The sample table holds tens of thousands of clones, of which 75% to 95% were seen once. Jointly, the top ten make up around 0.93% of the sample. The sequencing used peripheral blood, collected before pregnancy. The receptors derive from a female donor with multiple sclerosis, enrolled in a pregnancy study.

V usage is TRBV19 and J usage is TRBJ1-2, with D possibly matching TRBD1 (5 bases). CDR1 and CDR2 (germline): LNHDA, SQIVND (reference sequence). The CDR3 totals 16 residues. V shed 5 bases and J shed 8 bases, with 24 bases lying between them. CDR3 protein: CASSPRRDGPRDGYTF. CDR3 in DNA: TGTGCCAGTAGTCCTCGGAGGGACGGCCCGCGGGACGGCTACACCTTC.

The chain combines TRBV27 with TRBJ2-1, with 8 bases identical to TRBD1. Per the germline V gene, CDR1 is MNHEY and CDR2 is SMNVEV (reference sequence). The V and J ends lost 6 bases and 14 bases, in that order; junction bases with no gene match: 9. The CDR3 totals 12 residues. The CDR3 sequence is CASSRAGGAEFF. CDR3 coding DNA: TGTGCCAGCAGCAGGGCAGGGGGCGCGGAGTTCTTC.

This clone came up once. This chain links TRBV5-5 with TRBJ2-7; 8 nucleotides align to TRBD1. Trimming cost V 1 base and J 3 bases; bases outside gene matches: 6. CDR1 is SGHKS, CDR2 YYEKEE, per germline (reference sequence). The length of the CDR3 is 15 residues. The CDR3 bases are TGTGCCAGCAGCTTGACGACAGGGGCTCTCTACGAGCAGTACTTC. Translated: CASSLTTGALYEQYF.

The CDR3 reads CASSLKPWQDTDTQYF. CDR3 DNA: TGTGCCAGCAGCTTAAAGCCGTGGCAGGACACAGATACGCAGTATTTT. The chain combines TRBV7-2 with TRBJ2-3, with D uncertain. The germline V and J ends were trimmed by 2 bases and 2 bases, with 14 bases remaining between them. From germline, CDR1 is SGHTA and CDR2 FQGNSA. The CDR3 is 16 residues long.